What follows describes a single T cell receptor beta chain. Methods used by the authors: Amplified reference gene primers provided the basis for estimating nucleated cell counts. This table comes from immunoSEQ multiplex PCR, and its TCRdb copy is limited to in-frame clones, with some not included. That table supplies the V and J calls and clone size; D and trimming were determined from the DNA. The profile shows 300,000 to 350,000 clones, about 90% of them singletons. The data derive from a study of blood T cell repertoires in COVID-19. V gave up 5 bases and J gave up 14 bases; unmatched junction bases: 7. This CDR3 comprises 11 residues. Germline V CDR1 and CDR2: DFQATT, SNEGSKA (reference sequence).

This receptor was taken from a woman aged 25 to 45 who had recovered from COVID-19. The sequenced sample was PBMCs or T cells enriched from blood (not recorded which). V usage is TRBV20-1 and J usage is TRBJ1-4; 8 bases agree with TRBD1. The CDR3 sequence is CSAGQGNVLFF. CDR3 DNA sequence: TGCAGTGCTGGACAGGGCAACGTCCTGTTTTTT.